A single sample gave rise to the 9 T cell receptor beta chains below, sequenced in a study of control samples from healthy donors and cancer patients. Generated by immunoSEQ multiplex PCR, the TCRdb table keeps only in-frame clones and is missing some. The data contain 150,000 to 200,000 clones, just under 95% of them singletons. Sample: blood. Receptors were obtained from a man aged 18 to 35 in good health.

This clone was seen only once. V and J are TRBV7-6 and TRBJ1-4; D uncertain. Per the germline V gene, CDR1 is SGHVS and CDR2 is FNYEAQ. The CDR3 totals 15 residues. The V end lost 5 bases, the J end lost 1 base, and 11 bases lay between the germline ends. CDR3 coding DNA: TGTGCCAGCAGCCAAGTGGCCCAAACTAATGAAAAACTGTTTTTT. Translated: CASSQVAQTNEKLFF.

The chain has TRBV5-6 and TRBJ2-1, with D possibly being TRBD1 or TRBD2 (5 bases each). This CDR3 region has 13 residues. V gave up 9 bases and J gave up 12 bases, with 22 bases separating them. From germline, CDR1 is SGHDT and CDR2 YYEEEE. The CDR3 DNA reads TGTGCCACCTCCCAGACCCGCTTTGGGGGGCAGTTCTTC. Its protein is CATSQTRFGGQFF.

The rearrangement uses TRBV10-3 and TRBJ1-2, with 9 bases identical to TRBD1. This CDR3 has 13 amino acids. Germline loops: CDR1 ENHRY, CDR2 SYGVKD. The trim removed 4 bases at V and 8 bases at J, leaving 5 bases unmatched. In DNA, the CDR3 is TGTGCCATCAGTGCAACAGGGGGCGCGGGCTACACCTTC. It codes for CAISATGGAGYTF.

The V gene is TRBV7-9, the J gene TRBJ2-3; a weak D match, TRBD1 (5 bases). The germline V gene has CDR1 SEHNR and CDR2 FQNEAQ (reference sequence). The germline V and J ends were trimmed by 6 bases and 0 bases, with 13 bases remaining between them. The CDR3 extends over 15 amino acids. The CDR3 reads CASSRQILSTDTQYF. DNA of the CDR3: TGTGCCAGCAGTAGACAGATCTTAAGCACAGATACGCAGTATTTT. Full variable domain (missing parts from reference TRBV7-9 and TRBJ2-3): DTGVSQNPRHKITKRGQNVTFRCDPISEHNRLYWYRQTLGQGPEFLTYFQNEAQLEKSRLLSDRFSAERPKGSFSTLEIQRTEQGDSAMYLCASSRQILSTDTQYFGPGTRLTVL.

The chain carries TRBV4-1 and TRBJ1-4, with D uncertain. Germline V gene data show CDR1 as MGHRA and CDR2 as YSYEKL. The CDR3 has 13 residues. With 3 bases removed from V and 7 bases from J, the gap between germline ends came to 9 bases. For the CDR3, the DNA is TGCGCCAGCAGCCACCCGATCGGTGAAAAACTGTTTTTT. Translation gives CASSHPIGEKLFF.

The gene calls are TRBV9 and TRBJ2-3; D is possibly TRBD1 or TRBD2 (5 bases each). CDR3 length: 14 amino acids. Germline lookup yields CDR1 SGDLS and CDR2 YYNGEE. Trimming shortened V by 3 bases and J by 3 bases, and 11 bases separated the two germline ends. For the CDR3, the DNA is TGTGCCAGCAGCGCCGGGACCTCGACAGATACGCAGTATTTT. Amino acids: CASSAGTSTDTQYF. Together with reference TRBV9 and TRBJ2-3, the CDR3 gives the full variable domain: DSGVTQTPKHLITATGQRVTLRCSPRSGDLSVYWYQQSLDQGLQFLIQYYNGEERAKGNILERFSAQQFPDLHSELNLSSLELGDSALYFCASSAGTSTDTQYFGPGTRLTVL.

This chain uses TRBV2 with TRBJ2-3; TRBD1 might be the D (5 bases). The ends were cut back, 3 bases at V and 2 bases at J, with 9 bases in the middle. Germline CDR1 and CDR2: SNHLY and FYNNEI. There are 14 residues in the CDR3. The CDR3 here is CASSDRQSTDTQYF. The CDR3 nucleotides are TGTGCCAGCAGTGACCGACAGTCCACAGATACGCAGTATTTT.

This chain uses TRBV6-1 with TRBJ1-4; no clear D gene. Germline CDR1 and CDR2: MNHNS and SASEGT. V lost 2 bases and J lost 8, with 12 bases in between. The CDR3 loop spans 14 amino acids. The CDR3 protein is CASSEWPVEEKLFF. The CDR3 bases are TGTGCCAGCAGTGAATGGCCAGTCGAGGAAAAACTGTTTTTT.

The chain carries TRBV9 and TRBJ2-7; 9 nucleotides match TRBD2. With V trimmed by 3 bases and J by 5 bases, 6 bases remained unmatched. The CDR3 has 14 amino acids. Germline CDR1 SGDLS, CDR2 YYNGEE. In DNA form, the CDR3 reads TGTGCCAGCAGCGCGAGCGGGGGGAGGAACGAGCAGTACTTC. This translates into CASSASGGRNEQYF.